This T cell receptor (beta chain) was captured in a study of T cell responses to AZD1222 COVID-19 vaccine. Between the trimmed V and J ends, which lost 6 bases and 1 base, there was a span of 9 bases. This CDR3 comprises 13 residues. CDR1 is LNHDA, CDR2 SQIVND, per germline (reference sequence). Findings of the study overall: Clonal diversity may have been underestimated in mostly white British donors.

Concerning this clone itself: Its matching antigen is unknown.

Libraries were prepared by immunoSEQ multiplex PCR; TCRdb keeps only in-frame clonotypes and omits some of them. Of 150,000 to 200,000 clones listed, over 80% are singletons. The sequences come from peripheral blood, collected on day 0 of MenACWY control vaccination. The TCR comes from an adult in good health. This sequence joins TRBV19 and TRBJ1-1; D gene ambiguous. The CDR3 nucleotides are TGTGCCAGTAGCGCGAACAGGAACACTGAAGCTTTCTTT. Amino acids: CASSANRNTEAFF.